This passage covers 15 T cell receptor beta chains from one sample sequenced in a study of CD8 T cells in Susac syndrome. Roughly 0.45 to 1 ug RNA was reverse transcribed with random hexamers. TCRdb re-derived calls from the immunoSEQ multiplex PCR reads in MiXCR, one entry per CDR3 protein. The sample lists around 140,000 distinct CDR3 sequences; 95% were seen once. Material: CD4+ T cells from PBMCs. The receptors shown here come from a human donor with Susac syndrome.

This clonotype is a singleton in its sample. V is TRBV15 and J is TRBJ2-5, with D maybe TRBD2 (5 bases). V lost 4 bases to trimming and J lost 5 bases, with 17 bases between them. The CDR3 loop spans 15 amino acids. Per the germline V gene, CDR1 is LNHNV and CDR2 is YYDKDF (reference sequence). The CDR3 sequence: CATSNRVPPGETQYF. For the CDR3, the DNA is TGTGCCACCAGCAACCGGGTCCCTCCGGGGGAGACCCAGTACTTC. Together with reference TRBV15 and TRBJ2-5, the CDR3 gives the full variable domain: DAMVIQNPRYQVTQFGKPVTLSCSQTLNHNVMYWYQQKSSQAPKLLFHYYDKDFNNEADTPDNFQSRRPNTSFCFLDIRSPGLGDTAMYLCATSNRVPPGETQYFGPGTRLLVL.

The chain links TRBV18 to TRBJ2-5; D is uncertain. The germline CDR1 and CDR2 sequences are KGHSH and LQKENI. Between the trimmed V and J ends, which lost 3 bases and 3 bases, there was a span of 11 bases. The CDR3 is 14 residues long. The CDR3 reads CASSPTTLKETQYF. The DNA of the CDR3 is TGTGCCAGCTCACCGACGACACTCAAAGAGACCCAGTACTTC.

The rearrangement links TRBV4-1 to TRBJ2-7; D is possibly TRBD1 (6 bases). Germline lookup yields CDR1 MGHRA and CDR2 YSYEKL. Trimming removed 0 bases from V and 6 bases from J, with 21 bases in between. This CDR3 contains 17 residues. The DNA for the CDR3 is TGCGCCAGCAGCCAAGAAGGGGCCGGGACACCCGTTGGCGAGCAGTACTTC. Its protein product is CASSQEGAGTPVGEQYF.

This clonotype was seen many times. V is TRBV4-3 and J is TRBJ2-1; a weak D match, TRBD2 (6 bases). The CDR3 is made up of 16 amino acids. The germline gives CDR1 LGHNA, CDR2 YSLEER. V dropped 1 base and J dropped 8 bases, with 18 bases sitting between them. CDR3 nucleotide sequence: TGCGCCAGCAGCCAAGGGGCGAGCGGGTCCCGTGATGAGCAGTTCTTC. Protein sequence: CASSQGASGSRDEQFF.

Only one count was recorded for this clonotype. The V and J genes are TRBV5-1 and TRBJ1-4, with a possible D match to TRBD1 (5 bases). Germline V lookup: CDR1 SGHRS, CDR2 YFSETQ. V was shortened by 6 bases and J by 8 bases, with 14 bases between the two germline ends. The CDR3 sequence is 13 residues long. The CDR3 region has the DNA TGCGCCAGCACGGGGGAAAGAGGCGAAAAACTGTTTTTT. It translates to CASTGERGEKLFF.

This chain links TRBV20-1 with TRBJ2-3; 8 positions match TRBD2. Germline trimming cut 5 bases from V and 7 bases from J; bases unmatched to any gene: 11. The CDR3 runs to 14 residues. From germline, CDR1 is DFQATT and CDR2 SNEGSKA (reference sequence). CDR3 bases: TGCAGTGCTCGGAGCGGGAGCGGTTGGAATACGCAGTATTTT. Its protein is CSARSGSGWNTQYF.

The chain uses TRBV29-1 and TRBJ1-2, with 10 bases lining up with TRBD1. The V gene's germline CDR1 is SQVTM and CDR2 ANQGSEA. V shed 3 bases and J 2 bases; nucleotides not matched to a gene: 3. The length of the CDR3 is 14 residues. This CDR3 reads CSVDRDRGNYGYTF. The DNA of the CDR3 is TGCAGCGTTGACCGGGACAGGGGAAACTATGGCTACACCTTC.

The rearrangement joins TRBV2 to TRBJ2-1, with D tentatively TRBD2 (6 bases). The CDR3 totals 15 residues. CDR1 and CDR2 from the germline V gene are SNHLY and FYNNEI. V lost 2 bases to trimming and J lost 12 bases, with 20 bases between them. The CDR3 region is CASSERTVGSGVQFF. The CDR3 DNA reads TGTGCCAGCAGTGAACGGACTGTGGGGTCGGGGGTGCAGTTCTTC.

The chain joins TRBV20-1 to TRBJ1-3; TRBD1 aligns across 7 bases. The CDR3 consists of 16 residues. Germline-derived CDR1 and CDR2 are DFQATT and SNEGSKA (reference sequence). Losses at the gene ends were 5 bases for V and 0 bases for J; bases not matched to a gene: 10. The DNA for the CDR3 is TGCAGTGCTCCGAATGACAGGGAGACCTCTGGAAACACCATATATTTT. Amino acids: CSAPNDRETSGNTIYF.

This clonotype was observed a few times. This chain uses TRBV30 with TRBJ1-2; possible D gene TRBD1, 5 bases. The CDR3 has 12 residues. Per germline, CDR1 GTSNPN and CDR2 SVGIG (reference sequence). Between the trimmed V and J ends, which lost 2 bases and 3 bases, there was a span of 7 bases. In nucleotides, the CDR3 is TGTGCCTGGAGTCGGGGGGACTATGGCTACACCTTC. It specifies CAWSRGDYGYTF.

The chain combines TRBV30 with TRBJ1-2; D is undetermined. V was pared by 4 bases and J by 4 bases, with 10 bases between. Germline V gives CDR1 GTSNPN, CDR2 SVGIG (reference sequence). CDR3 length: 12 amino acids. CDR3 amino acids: CAWTTASYGYTF. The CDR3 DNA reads TGTGCCTGGACTACGGCCTCCTATGGCTACACCTTC.

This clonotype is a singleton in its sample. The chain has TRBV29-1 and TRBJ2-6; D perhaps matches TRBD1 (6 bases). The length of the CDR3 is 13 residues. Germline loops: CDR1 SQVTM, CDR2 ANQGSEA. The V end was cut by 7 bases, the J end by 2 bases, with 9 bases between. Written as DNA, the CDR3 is TGCAGCGCGAGGGACACTGGGGCCAACGTCCTGACTTTC. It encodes CSARDTGANVLTF.

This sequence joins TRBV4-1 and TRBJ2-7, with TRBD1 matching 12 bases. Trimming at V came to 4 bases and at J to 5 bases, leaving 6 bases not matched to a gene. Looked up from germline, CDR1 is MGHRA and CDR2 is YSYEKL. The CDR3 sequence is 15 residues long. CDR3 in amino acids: CASSLRDRGPDEQYF. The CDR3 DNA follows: TGCGCCAGCAGCCTCCGGGACAGGGGGCCAGACGAGCAGTACTTC.

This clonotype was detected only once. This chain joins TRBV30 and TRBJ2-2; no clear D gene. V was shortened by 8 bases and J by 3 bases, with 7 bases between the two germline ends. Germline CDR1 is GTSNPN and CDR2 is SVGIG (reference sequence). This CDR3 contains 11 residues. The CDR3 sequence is CAQTDTGELFF. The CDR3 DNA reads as TGTGCCCAAACGGACACCGGGGAGCTGTTTTTT.

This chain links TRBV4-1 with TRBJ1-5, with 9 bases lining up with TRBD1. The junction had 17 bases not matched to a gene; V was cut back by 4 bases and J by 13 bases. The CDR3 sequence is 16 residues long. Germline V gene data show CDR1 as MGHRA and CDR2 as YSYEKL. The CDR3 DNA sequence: TGCGCCAGCAGCCCATATGCGGGGACAGGGATCAGGGGTCAGCATTTT. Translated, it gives CASSPYAGTGIRGQHF.